This TCR beta chain is from a study of shared clonotypes between healthy human individuals. Whole-study context: There were three CD4 naive, three CD4 memory, two CD8 naive and one CD8 memory plates per donor.

Generated by immunoSEQ multiplex PCR, the TCRdb table keeps only in-frame clones and is missing some. The sample has some 2.3 million clones, 85% to 95% seen once. Per the germline V gene, CDR1 is SEHNR and CDR2 is FQNEAQ (reference sequence). Trimming took 5 bases from V and 1 from J; bases not matched to a gene: 1. This CDR3 spans 14 amino acids. Sequenced sample: naive CD4+ T cells from PBMCs. Described subset: CD45RA+ positively selected. J is TRBJ1-3 and V is TRBV7-9; TRBD1 aligns across 8 bases. The origin of this receptor is a man aged 18 to 30 in good health. Some clones in this sample may be carry-over from other donors' samples. The CDR3 reads CASSGQGSGNTIYF. In nucleotides, the CDR3 is TGTGCCAGCAGCGGACAGGGTTCTGGAAACACCATATATTTT.